These 2 T cell receptor beta chains came from one sample sequenced in a study of shared clonotypes between healthy human individuals. The repertoire was sequenced with immunoSEQ multiplex PCR; TCRdb's copy has only in-frame clones and lacks some. The sample includes some 980,000 clones, less than 85% of them seen just once. The sample was memory CD4+ T cells sorted from blood. The sample's subset: CD45RA-negative fraction. The receptors were gathered from a man aged 18 to 29 in good health.

The V gene is TRBV5-6, the J gene TRBJ1-4; maybe TRBD1 (5 bases). V was shortened by 3 bases and J by 3 bases, with 6 bases between the two germline ends. The CDR3 spans 13 residues. Germline CDR1 reads SGHDT; CDR2 reads YYEEEE. The CDR3 coding sequence is TGTGCCAGCAGCTGGGGGGCTAATGAAAAACTGTTTTTT. Its translation is CASSWGANEKLFF. The full variable domain, completed using reference TRBV5-6 and TRBJ1-4, is DAGVTQSPTHLIKTRGQQVTLRCSPKSGHDTVSWYQQALGQGPQFIFQYYEEEERQRGNFPDRFSGHQFPNYSSELNVNALLLGDSALYLCASSWGANEKLFFGSGTQLSVL.

Written as DNA, the CDR3 is TGTGCCAGCAGCTTGAAAACGGGCTACACCTTC. It codes for CASSLKTGYTF. J is TRBJ1-2 and V is TRBV5-6; D is unresolved. The V end was cut by 1 base, the J end by 8 bases, with 6 bases between. Germline CDR1 SGHDT, CDR2 YYEEEE. CDR3 length equals 11 residues.